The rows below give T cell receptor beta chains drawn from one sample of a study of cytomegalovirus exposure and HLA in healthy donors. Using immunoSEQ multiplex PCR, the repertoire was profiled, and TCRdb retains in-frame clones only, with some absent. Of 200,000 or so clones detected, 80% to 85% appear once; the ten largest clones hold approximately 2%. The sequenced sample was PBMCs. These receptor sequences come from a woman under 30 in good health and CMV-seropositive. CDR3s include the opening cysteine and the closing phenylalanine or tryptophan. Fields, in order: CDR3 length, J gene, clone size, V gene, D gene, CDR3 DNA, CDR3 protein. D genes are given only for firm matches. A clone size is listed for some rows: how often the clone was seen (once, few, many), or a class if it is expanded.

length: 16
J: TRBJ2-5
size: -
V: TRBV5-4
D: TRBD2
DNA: TGTGCCAGCAGTTTTGCGACTAGCGGGGGGGGAAAGACCCAGTACTTC
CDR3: CASSFATSGGGKTQYF

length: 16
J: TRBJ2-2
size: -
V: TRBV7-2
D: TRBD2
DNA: TGTGCCAGCAGCTTAGCCGGGGGGGCGGACACCGGGGAGCTGTTTTTT
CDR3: CASSLAGGADTGELFF

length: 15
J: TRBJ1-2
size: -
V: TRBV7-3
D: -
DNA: TGTGCCAGCAGCCGGCGTAATTCGGGGGGCGTTGGCTACACCTTC
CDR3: CASSRRNSGGVGYTF

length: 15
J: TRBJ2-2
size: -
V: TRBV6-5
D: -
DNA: TGTGCCAGCAGTTACTCGAGGGAGAACACCGGGGAGCTGTTTTTT
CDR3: CASSYSRENTGELFF

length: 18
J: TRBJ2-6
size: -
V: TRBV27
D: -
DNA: TGTGCCAGCAGTCCATCCCGGGGGAATCCGACTGGGGCCAACGTCCTGACTTTC
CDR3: CASSPSRGNPTGANVLTF

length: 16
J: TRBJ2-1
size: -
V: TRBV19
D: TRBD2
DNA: TGTGCCAGTAAATTAGGCGGCGGGAGCTCCTACAATGAGCAGTTCTTC
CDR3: CASKLGGGSSYNEQFF

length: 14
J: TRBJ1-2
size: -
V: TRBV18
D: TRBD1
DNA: TGTGCCAGCTCACCCTTGGACAGGGTTGATGGCTACACCTTC
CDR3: CASSPLDRVDGYTF

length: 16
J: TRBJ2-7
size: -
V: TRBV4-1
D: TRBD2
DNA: TGCGCCAGCAGCCCGGACGCTAGCGGTCTGTCCTACGAGCAGTACTTC
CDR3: CASSPDASGLSYEQYF

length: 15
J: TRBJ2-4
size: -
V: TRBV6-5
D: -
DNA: TGTGCCAGCAGGTCCGACAACGTAGCCAAAAACATTCAGTACTTC
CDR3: CASRSDNVAKNIQYF

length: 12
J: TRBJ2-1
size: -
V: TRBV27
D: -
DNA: TGTGCCGCCGGGGATGATCACAATGAGCAGTTCTTC
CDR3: CAAGDDHNEQFF

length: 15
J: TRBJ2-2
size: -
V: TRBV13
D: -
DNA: TGTGCCAGCAGCCCGCGGGGGCGGGCCACCGGGGAGCTGTTTTTT
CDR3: CASSPRGRATGELFF

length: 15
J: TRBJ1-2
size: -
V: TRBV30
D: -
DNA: TGTGCCTGGAGTCGTGACCCGGGAGACAACTATGGCTACACCTTC
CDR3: CAWSRDPGDNYGYTF

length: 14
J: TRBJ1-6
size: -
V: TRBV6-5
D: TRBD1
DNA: TGTGCCAGCAGGTTCGACCCGGGACAGGGAGAACTCCACTTT
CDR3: CASRFDPGQGELHF

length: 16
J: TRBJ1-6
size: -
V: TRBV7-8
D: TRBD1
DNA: TGTGCCAGCAGCTTAAGGTTACAGGGGGATAATTCACCCCTCCACTTT
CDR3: CASSLRLQGDNSPLHF

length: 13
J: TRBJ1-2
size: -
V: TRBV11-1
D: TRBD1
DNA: TGTGCCAGCAGCTGGACAGGGACTGGTGGCTACACCTTC
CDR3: CASSWTGTGGYTF

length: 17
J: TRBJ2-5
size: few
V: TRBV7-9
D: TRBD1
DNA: TGTGCCAGCAGCTTGATCTCGACAGGGGGATACCAAGAGACCCAGTACTTC
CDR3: CASSLISTGGYQETQYF

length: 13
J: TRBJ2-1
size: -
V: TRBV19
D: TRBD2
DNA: TGTGCCAGTTGGGGACTAGACAACAATGAGCAGTTCTTC
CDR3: CASWGLDNNEQFF

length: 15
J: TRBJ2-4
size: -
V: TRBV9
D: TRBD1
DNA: TGTGCCAGCAGCGTGGTTGGGACAGGGGAGGACATTCAGTACTTC
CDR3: CASSVVGTGEDIQYF

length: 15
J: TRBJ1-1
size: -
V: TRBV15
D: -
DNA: TGTGCCACCAGCAGGGGGGGGCTAATGAACACTGAAGCTTTCTTT
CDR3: CATSRGGLMNTEAFF

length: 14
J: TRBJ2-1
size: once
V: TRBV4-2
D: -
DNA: TGTGCCAGCAGCCTACAGCCCCATAACAATGAGCAGTTCTTC
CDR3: CASSLQPHNNEQFF

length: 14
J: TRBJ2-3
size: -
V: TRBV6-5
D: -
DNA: TGTGCCAGCAGTGCCCAGGGGTACGCAGATACGCAGTATTTT
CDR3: CASSAQGYADTQYF

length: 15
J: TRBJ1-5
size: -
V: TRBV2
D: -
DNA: TGTGCCAGCAGTGAGGGTGAGACAGGCAATCAGCCCCAGCATTTT
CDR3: CASSEGETGNQPQHF

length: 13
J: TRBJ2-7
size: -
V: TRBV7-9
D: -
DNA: TGTGCCAGCAGCTTCGGAGGAACCTACGAGCAGTACTTC
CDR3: CASSFGGTYEQYF

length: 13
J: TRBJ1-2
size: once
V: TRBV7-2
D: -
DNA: TGTGCCAGCAGCTTAGACAGGGAGGGTGGCTACACCTTC
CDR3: CASSLDREGGYTF

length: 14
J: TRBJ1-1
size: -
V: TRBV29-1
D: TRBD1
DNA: TGCAGCGCTACCTCAACAGGGGGTAGCACTGAAGCTTTCTTT
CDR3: CSATSTGGSTEAFF

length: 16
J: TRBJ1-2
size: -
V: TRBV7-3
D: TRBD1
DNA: TGTGCCAGCAGCCCCCAACTGGGGACAGGGGCGGGAGGCTACACCTTC
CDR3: CASSPQLGTGAGGYTF

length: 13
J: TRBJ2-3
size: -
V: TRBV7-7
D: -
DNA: TGTGCCAGCAGCTTAGCGGAGGGTGATACGCAGTATTTT
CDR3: CASSLAEGDTQYF

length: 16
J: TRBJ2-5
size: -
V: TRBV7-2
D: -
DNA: TGTGCCAGCAGCTTTGGGTCGGGGGTTAGTGGGGAGACCCAGTACTTC
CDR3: CASSFGSGVSGETQYF

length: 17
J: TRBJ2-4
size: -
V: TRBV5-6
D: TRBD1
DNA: TGTGCCAGCAGCCAAACAGGGGGCGCGAGTAGGAGTAACATTCAGTACTTC
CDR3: CASSQTGGASRSNIQYF

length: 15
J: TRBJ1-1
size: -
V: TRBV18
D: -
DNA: TGTGCCAGCTCGCCAACTTATATTACGGACACTGAAGCTTTCTTT
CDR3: CASSPTYITDTEAFF

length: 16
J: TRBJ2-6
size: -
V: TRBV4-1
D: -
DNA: TGCGCCAGCAGCCAAGGGGGATACCCTGGGGCCAACGGCCTGACTTTC
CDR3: CASSQGGYPGANGLTF

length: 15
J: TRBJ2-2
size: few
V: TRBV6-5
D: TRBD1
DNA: TGTGCCAGCAGTTCGGGACAGAAGTACACCGGGGAGCTGTTTTTT
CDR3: CASSSGQKYTGELFF

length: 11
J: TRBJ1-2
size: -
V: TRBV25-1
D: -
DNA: TGTGCCAGCAAGGAGGCGGCTGGCTACACCTTC
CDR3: CASKEAAGYTF

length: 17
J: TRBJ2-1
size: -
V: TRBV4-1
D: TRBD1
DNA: TGCGCCAGCAGCCAAGTCAGGGGGCAGTCCTCCTACAATGAGCAGTTCTTC
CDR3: CASSQVRGQSSYNEQFF

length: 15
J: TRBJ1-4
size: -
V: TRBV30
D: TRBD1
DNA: TGTGCCTGGAGTGGCAACAGGGGGACTAATGAAAAACTGTTTTTT
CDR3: CAWSGNRGTNEKLFF

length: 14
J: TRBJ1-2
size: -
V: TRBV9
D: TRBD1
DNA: TGTGCCAGCAGTAGGGACAGGGGGTACTATGGCTACACCTTC
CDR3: CASSRDRGYYGYTF

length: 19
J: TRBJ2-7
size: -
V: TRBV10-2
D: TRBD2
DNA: TGCGCCAGCAGTGAAGCCGAAGCTAAGACCGGGGGGGGTCTCTACGAGCAGTACTTC
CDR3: CASSEAEAKTGGGLYEQYF

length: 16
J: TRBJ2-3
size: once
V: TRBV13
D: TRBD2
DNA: TGTGCCAGCACTCCATTAGCGGGGGGGCGTGCAGATACGCAGTATTTT
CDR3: CASTPLAGGRADTQYF

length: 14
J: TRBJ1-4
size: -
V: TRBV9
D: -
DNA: TGTGCCAGCAGCGTAGGGGGCTCGACTGAAAAACTGTTTTTT
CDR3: CASSVGGSTEKLFF

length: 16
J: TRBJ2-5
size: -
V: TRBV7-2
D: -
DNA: TGTGCCAGCAGCCCATCTCCTTGGCGGGGGCCGGAGACCCAGTACTTC
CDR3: CASSPSPWRGPETQYF

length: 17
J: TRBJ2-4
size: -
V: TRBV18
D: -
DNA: TGTGCCAGCTCACCTCAAGTGGTGGGACGGGCGGGGAACATTCAGTACTTC
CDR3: CASSPQVVGRAGNIQYF